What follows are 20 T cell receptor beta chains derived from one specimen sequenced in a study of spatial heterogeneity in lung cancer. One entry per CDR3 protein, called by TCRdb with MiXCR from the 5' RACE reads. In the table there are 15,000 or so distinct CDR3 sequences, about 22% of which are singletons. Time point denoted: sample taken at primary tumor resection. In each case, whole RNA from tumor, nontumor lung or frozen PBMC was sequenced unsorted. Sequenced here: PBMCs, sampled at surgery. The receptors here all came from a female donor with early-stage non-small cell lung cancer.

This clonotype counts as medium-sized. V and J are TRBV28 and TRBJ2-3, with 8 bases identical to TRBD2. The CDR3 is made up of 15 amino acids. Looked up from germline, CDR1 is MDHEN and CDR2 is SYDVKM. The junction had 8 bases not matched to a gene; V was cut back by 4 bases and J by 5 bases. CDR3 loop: CASSSGTRGGDTQYF. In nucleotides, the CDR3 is TGTGCCAGCAGTTCCGGGACTAGAGGGGGAGATACGCAGTATTTT.

The chain's CDR3 is CASSFWSGAETQYF. In DNA, the CDR3 is TGTGCCAGCAGCTTCTGGAGCGGGGCGGAGACCCAGTACTTC. The rearrangement joins TRBV7-9 to TRBJ2-5, with 7 nucleotides matching TRBD2. The trim removed 3 bases at V and 5 bases at J, leaving 6 bases unmatched. This CDR3 has 14 residues. Looked up from germline, CDR1 is SEHNR and CDR2 is FQNEAQ (reference sequence).

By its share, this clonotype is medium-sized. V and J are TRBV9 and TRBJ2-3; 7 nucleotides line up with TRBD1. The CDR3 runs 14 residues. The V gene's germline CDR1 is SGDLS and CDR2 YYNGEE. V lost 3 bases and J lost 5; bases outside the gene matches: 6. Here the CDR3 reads CASSGTGQGDTQYF. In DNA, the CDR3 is TGTGCCAGCAGCGGGACAGGTCAGGGAGATACGCAGTATTTT.

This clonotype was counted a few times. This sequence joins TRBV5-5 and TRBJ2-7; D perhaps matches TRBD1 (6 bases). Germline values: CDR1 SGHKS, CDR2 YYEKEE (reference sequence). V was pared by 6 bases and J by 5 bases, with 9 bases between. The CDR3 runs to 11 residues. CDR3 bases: TGTGCCAGCACCACAGGGAACGAGCAGTACGTC. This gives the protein CASTTGNEQYV.

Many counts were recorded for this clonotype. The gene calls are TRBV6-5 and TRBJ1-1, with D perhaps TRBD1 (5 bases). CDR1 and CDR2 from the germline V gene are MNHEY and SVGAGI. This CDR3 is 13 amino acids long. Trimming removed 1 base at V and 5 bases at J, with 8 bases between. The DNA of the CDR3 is TGTGCCAGCAGTTACTTCGGGGGGACTGAAGCTTTCTTT. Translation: CASSYFGGTEAFF.

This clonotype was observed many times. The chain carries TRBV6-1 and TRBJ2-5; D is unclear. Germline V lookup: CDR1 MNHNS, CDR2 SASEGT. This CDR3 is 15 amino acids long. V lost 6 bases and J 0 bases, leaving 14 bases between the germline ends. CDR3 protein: CASSYFRGYQETQYF. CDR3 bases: TGTGCCAGCAGCTATTTTCGCGGCTACCAAGAGACCCAGTACTTC.

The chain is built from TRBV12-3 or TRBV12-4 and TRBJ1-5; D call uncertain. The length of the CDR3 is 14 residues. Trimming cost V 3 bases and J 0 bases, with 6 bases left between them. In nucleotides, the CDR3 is TGTGCCAGCAGTTTCGGGCATAGCAATCAGCCCCAGCATTTT. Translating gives CASSFGHSNQPQHF.

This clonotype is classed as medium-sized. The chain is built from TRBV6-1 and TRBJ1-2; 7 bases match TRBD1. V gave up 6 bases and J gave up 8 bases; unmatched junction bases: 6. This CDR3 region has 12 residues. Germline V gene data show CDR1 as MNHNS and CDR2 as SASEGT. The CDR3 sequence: CASSPRQGGYTF. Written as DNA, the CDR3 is TGTGCCAGCAGCCCTAGACAGGGAGGCTACACCTTC.

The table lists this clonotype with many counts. In nucleotides, the CDR3 is TGTGCCAGCAGTTACCTCCGGACAGGGTGGTTCTTC. This translates into CASSYLRTGWFF. J is TRBJ2-1 and V is TRBV6-2 or TRBV6-3; 8 positions agree with TRBD1. Trimming cost V 2 bases and J 15 bases; bases outside gene matches: 6. The V gene's germline CDR1 is MNHEY and CDR2 SVGEGT. This CDR3 has 12 residues.

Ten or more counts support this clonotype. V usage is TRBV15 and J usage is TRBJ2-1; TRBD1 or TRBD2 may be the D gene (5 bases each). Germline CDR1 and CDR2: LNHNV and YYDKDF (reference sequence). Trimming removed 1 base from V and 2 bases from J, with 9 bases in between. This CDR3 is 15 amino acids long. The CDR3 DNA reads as TGTGCCACCAGCAGAGCGGGACCGCCCTACAATGAGCAGTTCTTC. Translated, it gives CATSRAGPPYNEQFF.

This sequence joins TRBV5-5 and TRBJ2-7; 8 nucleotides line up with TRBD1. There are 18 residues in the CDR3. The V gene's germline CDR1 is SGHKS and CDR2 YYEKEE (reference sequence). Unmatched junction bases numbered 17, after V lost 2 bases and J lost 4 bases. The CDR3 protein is CASSFQDFPGGVPYEQYF. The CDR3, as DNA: TGTGCCAGCAGCTTCCAGGATTTTCCAGGGGGCGTTCCATACGAGCAGTACTTC.

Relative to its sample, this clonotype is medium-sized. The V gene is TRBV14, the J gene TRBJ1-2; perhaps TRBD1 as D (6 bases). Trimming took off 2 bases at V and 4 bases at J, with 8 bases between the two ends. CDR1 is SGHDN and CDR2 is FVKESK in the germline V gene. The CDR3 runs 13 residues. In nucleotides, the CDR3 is TGTGCCAGCAGCCAACTACAGGGCTATGGCTACACCTTC. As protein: CASSQLQGYGYTF.

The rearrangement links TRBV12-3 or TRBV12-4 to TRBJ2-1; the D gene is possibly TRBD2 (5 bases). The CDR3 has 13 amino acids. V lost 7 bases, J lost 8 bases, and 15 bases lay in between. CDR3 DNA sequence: TGTGCCAGCATCCGGGATTTTAGAGATGAGCAGTTCTTC. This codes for CASIRDFRDEQFF.

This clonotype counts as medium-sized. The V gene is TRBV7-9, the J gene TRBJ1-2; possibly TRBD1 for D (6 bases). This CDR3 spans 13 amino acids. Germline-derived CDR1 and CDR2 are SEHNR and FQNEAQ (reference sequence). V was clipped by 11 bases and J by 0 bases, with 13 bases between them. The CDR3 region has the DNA TGTGCCGCGCCAGGGGACACTAACTATGGCTACACCTTC. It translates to CAAPGDTNYGYTF. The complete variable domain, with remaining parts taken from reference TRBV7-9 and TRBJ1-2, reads DTGVSQNPRHKITKRGQNVTFRCDPISEHNRLYWYRQTLGQGPEFLTYFQNEAQLEKSRLLSDRFSAERPKGSFSTLEIQRTEQGDSAMYLCAAPGDTNYGYTFGSGTRLTVV.

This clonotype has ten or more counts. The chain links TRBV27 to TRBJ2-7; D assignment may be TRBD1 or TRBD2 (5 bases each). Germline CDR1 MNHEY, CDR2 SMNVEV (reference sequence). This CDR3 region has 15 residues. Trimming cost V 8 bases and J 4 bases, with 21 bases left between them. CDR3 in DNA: TGTGCCAGCCACGCCTATGGGACCTGGGGGTACGAGCAGTACTTC. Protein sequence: CASHAYGTWGYEQYF.

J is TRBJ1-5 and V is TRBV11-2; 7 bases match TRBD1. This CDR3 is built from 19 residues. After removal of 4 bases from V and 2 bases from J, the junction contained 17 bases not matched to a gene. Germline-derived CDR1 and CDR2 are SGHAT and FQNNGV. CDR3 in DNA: TGTGCCAGCAGCTCGGACAGGCGGAATGAGGGGTTGGGCAATCAGCCCCAGCATTTT. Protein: CASSSDRRNEGLGNQPQHF.

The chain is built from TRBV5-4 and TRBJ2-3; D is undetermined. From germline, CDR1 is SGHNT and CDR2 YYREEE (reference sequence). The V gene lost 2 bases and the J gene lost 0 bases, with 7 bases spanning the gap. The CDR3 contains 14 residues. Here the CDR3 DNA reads TGTGCCAGCAGCTTTATCGAGAGCACAGATACGCAGTATTTT. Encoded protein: CASSFIESTDTQYF.

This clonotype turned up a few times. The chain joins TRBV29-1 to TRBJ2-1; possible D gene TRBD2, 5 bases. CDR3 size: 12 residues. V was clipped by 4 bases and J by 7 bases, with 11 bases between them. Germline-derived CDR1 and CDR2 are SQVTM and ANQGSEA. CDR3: CSVASGTNEQFF. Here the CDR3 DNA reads TGCAGCGTTGCGAGCGGTACGAATGAGCAGTTCTTC.

The CDR3 loop reads CASSLRGRTDTQYF. CDR3 nucleotides: TGTGCCAGCAGCTTGCGGGGGAGGACAGATACGCAGTATTTT. The chain is built from TRBV5-4 and TRBJ2-3; weak D call: TRBD2 (6 bases). Germline values: CDR1 SGHNT, CDR2 YYREEE (reference sequence). This CDR3 has 14 amino acids. V was shortened by 1 base and J by 3 bases, with 9 bases between the two germline ends.

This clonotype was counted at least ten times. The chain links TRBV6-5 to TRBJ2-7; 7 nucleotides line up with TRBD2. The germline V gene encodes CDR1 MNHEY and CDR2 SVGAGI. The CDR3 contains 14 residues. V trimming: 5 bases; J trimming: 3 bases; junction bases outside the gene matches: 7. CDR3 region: CASSRVAGLYEQYF. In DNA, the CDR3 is TGTGCCAGCAGTCGAGTAGCGGGCCTCTACGAGCAGTACTTC.